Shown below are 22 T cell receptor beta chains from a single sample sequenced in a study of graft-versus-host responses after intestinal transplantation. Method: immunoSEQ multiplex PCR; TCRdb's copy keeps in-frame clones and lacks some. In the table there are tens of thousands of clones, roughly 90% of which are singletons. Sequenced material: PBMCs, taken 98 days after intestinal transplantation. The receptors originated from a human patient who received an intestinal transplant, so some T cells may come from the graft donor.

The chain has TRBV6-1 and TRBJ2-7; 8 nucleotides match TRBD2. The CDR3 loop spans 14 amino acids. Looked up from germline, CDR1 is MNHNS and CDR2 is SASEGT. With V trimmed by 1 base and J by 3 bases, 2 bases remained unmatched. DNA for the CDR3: TGTGCCAGCAGTGAAGTAGCGGGGATCTACGAGCAGTACTTC. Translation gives CASSEVAGIYEQYF.

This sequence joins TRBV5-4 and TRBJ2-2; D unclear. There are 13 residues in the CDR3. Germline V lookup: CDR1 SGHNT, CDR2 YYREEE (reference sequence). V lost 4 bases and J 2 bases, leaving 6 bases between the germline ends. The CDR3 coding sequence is TGTGCCAGCAGCCTTCTAAACACCGGGGAGCTGTTTTTT. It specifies CASSLLNTGELFF.

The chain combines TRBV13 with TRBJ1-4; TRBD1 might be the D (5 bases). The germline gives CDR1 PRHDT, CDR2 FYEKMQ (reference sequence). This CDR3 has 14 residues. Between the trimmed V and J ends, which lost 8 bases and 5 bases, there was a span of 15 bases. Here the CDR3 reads CASGSGAENEKLFF. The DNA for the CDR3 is TGTGCCAGCGGTTCCGGGGCCGAGAATGAAAAACTGTTTTTT.

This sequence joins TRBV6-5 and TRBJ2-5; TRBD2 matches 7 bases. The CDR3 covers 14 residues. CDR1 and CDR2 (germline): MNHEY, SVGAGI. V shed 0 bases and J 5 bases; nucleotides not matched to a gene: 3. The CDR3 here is CASSYSLGGETQYF. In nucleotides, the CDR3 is TGTGCCAGCAGTTACTCGCTGGGGGGGGAGACCCAGTACTTC.

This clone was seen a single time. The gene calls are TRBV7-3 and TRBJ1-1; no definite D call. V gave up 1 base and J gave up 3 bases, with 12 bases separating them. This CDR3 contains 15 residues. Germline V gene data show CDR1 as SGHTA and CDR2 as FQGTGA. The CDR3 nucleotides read TGTGCCAGCAGCTTAAGACTTACCAAAGACACTGAAGCTTTCTTT. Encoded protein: CASSLRLTKDTEAFF. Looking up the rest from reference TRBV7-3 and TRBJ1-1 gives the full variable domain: GAGVSQTPSNKVTEKGKYVELRCDPISGHTALYWYRQSLGQGPEFLIYFQGTGAADDSGLPNDRFFAVRPEGSVSTLKIQRTERGDSAVYLCASSLRLTKDTEAFFGQGTRLTVV.

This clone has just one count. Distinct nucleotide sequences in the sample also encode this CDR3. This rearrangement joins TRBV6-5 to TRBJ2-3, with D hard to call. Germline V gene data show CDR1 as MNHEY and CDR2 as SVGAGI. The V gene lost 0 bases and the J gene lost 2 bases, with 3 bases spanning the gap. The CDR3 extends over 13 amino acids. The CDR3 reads CASSYSSTDTQYF. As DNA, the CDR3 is TGTGCCAGCAGTTACTCGTCCACAGATACGCAGTATTTT.

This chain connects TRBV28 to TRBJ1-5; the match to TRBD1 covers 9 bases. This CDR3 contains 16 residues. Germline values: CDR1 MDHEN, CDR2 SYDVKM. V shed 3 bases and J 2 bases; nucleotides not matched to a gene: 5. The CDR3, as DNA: TGTGCCAGCAGTTTGTCACAGGGGGCCGGCAATCAGCCCCAGCATTTT. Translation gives CASSLSQGAGNQPQHF. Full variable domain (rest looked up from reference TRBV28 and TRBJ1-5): DVKVTQSSRYLVKRTGEKVFLECVQDMDHENMFWYRQDPGLGLRLIYFSYDVKMKEKGDIPEGYSVSREKKERFSLILESASTNQTSMYLCASSLSQGAGNQPQHFGDGTRLSIL.

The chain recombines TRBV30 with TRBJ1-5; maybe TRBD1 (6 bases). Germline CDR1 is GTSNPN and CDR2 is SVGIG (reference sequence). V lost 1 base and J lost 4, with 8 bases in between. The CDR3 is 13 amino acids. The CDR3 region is CAWSAQGNQPQHF. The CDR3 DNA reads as TGTGCCTGGAGTGCTCAGGGGAATCAGCCCCAGCATTTT.

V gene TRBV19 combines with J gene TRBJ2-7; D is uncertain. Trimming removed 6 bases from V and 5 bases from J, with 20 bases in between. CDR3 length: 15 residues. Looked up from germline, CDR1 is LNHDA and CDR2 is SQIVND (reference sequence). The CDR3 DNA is TGTGCCAGTAGCAATATCCGTGACCTGGGGAACGAGCAGTACTTC. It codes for CASSNIRDLGNEQYF. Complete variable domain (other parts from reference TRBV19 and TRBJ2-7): DGGITQSPKYLFRKEGQNVTLSCEQNLNHDAMYWYRQDPGQGLRLIYYSQIVNDFQKGDIAEGYSVSREKKESFPLTVTSAQKNPTAFYLCASSNIRDLGNEQYFGPGTRLTVT.

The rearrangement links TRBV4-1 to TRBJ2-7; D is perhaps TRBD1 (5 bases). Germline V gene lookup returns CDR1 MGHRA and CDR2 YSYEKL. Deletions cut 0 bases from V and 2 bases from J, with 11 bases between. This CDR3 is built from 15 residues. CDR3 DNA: TGCGCCAGCAGCCAAGAGAGCCAGGGAACCTACGAGCAGTACTTC. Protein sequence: CASSQESQGTYEQYF.

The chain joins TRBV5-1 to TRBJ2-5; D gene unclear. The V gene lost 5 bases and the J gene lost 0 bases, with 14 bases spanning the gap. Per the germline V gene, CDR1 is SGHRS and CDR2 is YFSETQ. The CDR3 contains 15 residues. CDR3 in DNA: TGCGCCAGCAGGTCTGTGGGGTCGTACCAAGAGACCCAGTACTTC. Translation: CASRSVGSYQETQYF.

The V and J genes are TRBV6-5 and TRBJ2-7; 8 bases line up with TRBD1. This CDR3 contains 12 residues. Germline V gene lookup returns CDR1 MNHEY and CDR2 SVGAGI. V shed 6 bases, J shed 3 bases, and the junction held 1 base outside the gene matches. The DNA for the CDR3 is TGTGCCAGCAGGACAGGGGACTACGAGCAGTACTTC. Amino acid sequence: CASRTGDYEQYF.

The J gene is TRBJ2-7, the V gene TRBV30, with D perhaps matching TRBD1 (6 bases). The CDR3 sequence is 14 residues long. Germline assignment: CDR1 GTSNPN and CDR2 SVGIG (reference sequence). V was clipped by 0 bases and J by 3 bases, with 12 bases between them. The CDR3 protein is CAWSVLGGGYEQYF. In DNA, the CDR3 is TGTGCCTGGAGTGTACTTGGGGGCGGCTACGAGCAGTACTTC.

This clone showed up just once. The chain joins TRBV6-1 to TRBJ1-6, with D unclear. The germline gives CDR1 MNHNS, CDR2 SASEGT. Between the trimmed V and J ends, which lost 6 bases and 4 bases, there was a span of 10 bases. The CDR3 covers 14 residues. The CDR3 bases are TGTGCCAGCAGCCTACAGCCTTATAATTCACCCCTCCACTTT. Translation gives CASSLQPYNSPLHF.

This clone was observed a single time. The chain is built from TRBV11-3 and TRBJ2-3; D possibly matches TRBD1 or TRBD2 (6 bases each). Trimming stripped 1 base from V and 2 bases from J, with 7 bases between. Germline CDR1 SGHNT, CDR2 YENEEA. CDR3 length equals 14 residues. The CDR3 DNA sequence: TGTGCCAGCAGCTTAGGGGGGGCCACAGATACGCAGTATTTT. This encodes CASSLGGATDTQYF.

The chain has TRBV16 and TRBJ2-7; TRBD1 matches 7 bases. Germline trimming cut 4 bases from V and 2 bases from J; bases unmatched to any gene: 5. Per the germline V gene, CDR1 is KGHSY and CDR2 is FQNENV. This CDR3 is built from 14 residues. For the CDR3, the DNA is TGTGCCAGCAGCCCTTACAGGGGTCCCTACGAGCAGTACTTC. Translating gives CASSPYRGPYEQYF.

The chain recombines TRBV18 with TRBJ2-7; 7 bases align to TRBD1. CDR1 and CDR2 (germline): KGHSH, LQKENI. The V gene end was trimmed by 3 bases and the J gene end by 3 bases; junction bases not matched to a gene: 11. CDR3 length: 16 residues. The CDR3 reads CASSPPNRGGIYEQYF. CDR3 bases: TGTGCCAGCTCACCCCCCAACAGGGGCGGAATCTACGAGCAGTACTTC.

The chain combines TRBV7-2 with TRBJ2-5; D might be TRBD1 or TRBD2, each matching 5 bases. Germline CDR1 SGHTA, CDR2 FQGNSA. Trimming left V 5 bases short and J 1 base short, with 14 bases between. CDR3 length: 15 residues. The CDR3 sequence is CASSPHGTGQETQYF. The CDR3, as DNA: TGTGCCAGCAGCCCACACGGGACCGGCCAAGAGACCCAGTACTTC.

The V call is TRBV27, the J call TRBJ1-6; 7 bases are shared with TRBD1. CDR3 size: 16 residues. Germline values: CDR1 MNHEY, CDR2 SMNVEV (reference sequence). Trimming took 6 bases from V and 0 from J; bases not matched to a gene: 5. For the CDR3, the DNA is TGTGCCAGCAGACCGACAGGGAGCTCCTATAATTCACCCCTCCACTTT. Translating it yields CASRPTGSSYNSPLHF.

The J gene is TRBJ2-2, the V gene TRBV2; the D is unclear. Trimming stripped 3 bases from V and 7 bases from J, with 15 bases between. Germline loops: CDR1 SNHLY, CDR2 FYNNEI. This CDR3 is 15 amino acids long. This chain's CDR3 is CASSDVSPVGGELFF. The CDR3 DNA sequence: TGTGCCAGCAGTGACGTGAGCCCAGTTGGCGGGGAGCTGTTTTTT. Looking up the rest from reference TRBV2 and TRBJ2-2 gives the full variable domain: EPEVTQTPSHQVTQMGQEVILRCVPISNHLYFYWYRQILGQKVEFLVSFYNNEISEKSEIFDDQFSVERPDGSNFTLKIRSTKLEDSAMYFCASSDVSPVGGELFFGEGSRLTVL.

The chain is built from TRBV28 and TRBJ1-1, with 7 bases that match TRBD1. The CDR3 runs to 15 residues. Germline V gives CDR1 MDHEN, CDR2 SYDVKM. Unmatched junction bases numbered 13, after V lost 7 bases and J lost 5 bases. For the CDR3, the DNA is TGTGCCAGCACTGATACGCAGGGGGTTGGGACTGAAGCTTTCTTT. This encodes CASTDTQGVGTEAFF.

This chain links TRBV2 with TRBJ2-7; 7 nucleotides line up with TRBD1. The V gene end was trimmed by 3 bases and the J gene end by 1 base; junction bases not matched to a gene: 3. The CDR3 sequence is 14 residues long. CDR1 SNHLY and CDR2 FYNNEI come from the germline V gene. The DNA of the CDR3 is TGTGCCAGCAGTGATACAGGGGAGTCCTACGAGCAGTACTTC. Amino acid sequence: CASSDTGESYEQYF.